The 22 T cell receptor beta chains presented below share a single source sample, sequenced in a study of T cells in Graves' hyperthyroidism and ophthalmopathy. From RNA transcripts, TCR beta CDR3 regions were amplified. A set of HTBI primers served as the primers for a first-round RT-PCR of the TCR CDR3. From the multiplex PCR reads, TCRdb called clonotypes with MiXCR, one entry per CDR3 protein. The repertoire holds under 700,000 distinct CDR3 sequences, with 15% to 20% as singletons. Sequenced input: blood. All receptors come from a young woman with Graves' hyperthyroidism.

This clonotype has a handful of counts. This clone may be a read error of a much larger clone one base away. The chain recombines TRBV11-2 with TRBJ1-2, with 7 bases lining up with TRBD1. CDR1 and CDR2 from the germline V gene are SGHAT and FQNNGV. CDR3 length: 15 residues. The CDR3 here is CASSSSTGQPYGYIF. In nucleotides, the CDR3 is TGTGCCAGCAGCTCCTCTACGGGACAGCCCTATGGCTACATCTTC.

This clonotype occurred a few times. This sequence joins TRBV6-2 or TRBV6-3 and TRBJ2-1, with D perhaps TRBD2 (5 bases). Germline CDR1 reads MNHEY; CDR2 reads SVGEGT. The ends were cut back, 2 bases at V and 9 bases at J, with 11 bases in the middle. The CDR3 runs to 13 residues. The CDR3 protein is CASSYASRGEQFF. Here the CDR3 DNA reads TGTGCCAGCAGTTACGCCTCACGGGGTGAGCAGTTCTTC.

This clonotype has a handful of counts. The chain is built from TRBV28 and TRBJ2-1, with TRBD1 matching 9 bases. Germline assignment: CDR1 MDHEN and CDR2 SYDVKM. V was pared by 6 bases and J by 2 bases, with 2 bases of the junction left unmatched. The CDR3 is 14 residues long. In DNA form, the CDR3 reads TGTGCCAGCAGGGGGACAGGGACCTACAATGAGCAGTTCTTC. Translated: CASRGTGTYNEQFF.

This clonotype was observed a few times. V usage is TRBV20-1 and J usage is TRBJ2-1; D possibly corresponds to TRBD2 (6 bases). This CDR3 is built from 16 residues. Germline lookup yields CDR1 DFQATT and CDR2 SNEGSKA (reference sequence). The germline V and J ends were trimmed by 0 bases and 3 bases, with 15 bases remaining between them. CDR3 residues: CSARDLLRGNYNEQFF. CDR3 DNA sequence: TGCAGTGCTAGAGATCTCCTACGGGGGAACTACAATGAGCAGTTCTTC.

This clonotype was picked up many times. The rearrangement links TRBV5-1 to TRBJ1-2, with 8 bases that match TRBD1. Looked up from germline, CDR1 is SGHRS and CDR2 is YFSETQ. V shed 4 bases and J 5 bases; nucleotides not matched to a gene: 7. The CDR3 covers 14 residues. The CDR3 nucleotides read TGCGCCAGCAGCACGGGACAGGCGGGTTATGGCTACACCTTC. Translating gives CASSTGQAGYGYTF.

The CDR3 here is CASSYSGLTDYEQYF. CDR3 DNA sequence: TGTGCCAGCAGTTACTCCGGGCTTACGGACTACGAGCAGTACTTC. The chain carries TRBV27 and TRBJ2-7; the D is unclear. Germline CDR1 MNHEY, CDR2 SMNVEV (reference sequence). V was cut by 4 bases and J by 3 bases, with 16 bases left in between. The CDR3 runs 15 residues.

Concerning this clonotype itself: A read error may produce the germline difference seen at one junction end. The rearrangement joins TRBV30 to TRBJ2-5; 8 nucleotides line up with TRBD1. This CDR3 is built from 11 residues. CDR1 is GTSNPN, CDR2 SVGIG, per germline (reference sequence). The CDR3 here is CAWSWQGAQNF. The CDR3 DNA is TGTGCCTGGAGTTGGCAGGGGGCTCAGAACTTC.

The CDR3 sequence is CASSLLRLASYEQYF. CDR3 nucleotide sequence: TGTGCCAGCAGCTTGCTTAGACTAGCCTCCTACGAGCAGTACTTC. The chain recombines TRBV5-6 with TRBJ2-7; TRBD2 matches 7 bases. This CDR3 is built from 15 residues. CDR1 is SGHDT, CDR2 YYEEEE, per germline. V dropped 1 base and J dropped 0; count of bases not matched to a gene: 4.

This chain uses TRBV28 with TRBJ1-3; D might be TRBD1 (6 bases). Germline loops: CDR1 MDHEN, CDR2 SYDVKM. Trimming stripped 6 bases from V and 0 bases from J, with 12 bases between. The CDR3 totals 15 residues. This chain's CDR3 is CASRDRTGSGNTIYF. The CDR3 DNA sequence: TGTGCCAGCAGAGACAGGACTGGCTCTGGAAACACCATATATTTT.

This clonotype was seen a handful of times. The CDR3, as DNA: TGTGCCAGCAGCTTAGCTTCTGATGGAAACACCATATATTTT. It codes for CASSLASDGNTIYF. This rearrangement joins TRBV7-9 to TRBJ1-3; the D is unclear. The CDR3 consists of 14 residues. Per germline, CDR1 SEHNR and CDR2 FQNEAQ (reference sequence). The V and J ends lost 0 bases and 3 bases respectively, with 6 bases between them.

The table lists this clonotype with many counts. V usage is TRBV27 and J usage is TRBJ2-3, with unresolved D. The CDR3 covers 13 residues. Trimming removed 5 bases from V and 6 bases from J, with 12 bases in between. Germline-derived CDR1 and CDR2 are MNHEY and SMNVEV (reference sequence). The CDR3 loop is CASSPFGWDTQYF. DNA of the CDR3: TGTGCCAGCAGTCCATTCGGCTGGGATACGCAGTATTTT.

The genes are TRBV4-2 and TRBJ1-4; 10 bases map to TRBD1. The germline gives CDR1 LGHNA, CDR2 YNFKEQ. The CDR3 has 16 residues. J lost 5 bases, V lost 2 bases, and 5 bases had no gene match. The CDR3 bases are TGTGCCAGCAGCCAAACGGGGACAGGGGCCAATGAAAAACTGTTTTTT. This encodes CASSQTGTGANEKLFF.

This clonotype has only a few counts. The chain has TRBV14 and TRBJ2-1; weak D call: TRBD2 (6 bases). The V end was cut by 0 bases, the J end by 8 bases, with 8 bases between. This CDR3 spans 13 amino acids. Germline V gives CDR1 SGHDN, CDR2 FVKESK. The CDR3 DNA follows: TGTGCCAGCAGCCAAGAGAAGCGGGATGAGCAGTTCTTC. This codes for CASSQEKRDEQFF.

This rearrangement joins TRBV7-6 to TRBJ2-1; D ambiguous. V lost 1 base, J lost 6 bases, and 7 bases lay in between. Germline assignment: CDR1 SGHVS and CDR2 FNYEAQ. This CDR3 spans 13 amino acids. The chain's CDR3 is CASSLVQVNEQFF. The CDR3 DNA reads TGTGCCAGCAGCTTAGTCCAGGTCAATGAGCAGTTCTTC. Complete variable domain (other parts from reference TRBV7-6 and TRBJ2-1): GAGVSQSPRYKVTKRGQDVALRCDPISGHVSLYWYRQALGQGPEFLTYFNYEAQQDKSGLPNDRFSAERPEGSISTLTIQRTEQRDSAMYRCASSLVQVNEQFFGPGTRLTVL.

The rearrangement joins TRBV30 to TRBJ2-7; D unclear. CDR1 GTSNPN and CDR2 SVGIG come from the germline V gene (reference sequence). Trimming shortened V by 3 bases and J by 6 bases, and 12 bases separated the two germline ends. This CDR3 region has 12 residues. CDR3 sequence reads: CAWSRDHPEQYF. The CDR3 DNA sequence: TGTGCCTGGAGCCGCGATCACCCCGAGCAGTACTTC.

For this clonotype: A much larger clone is a single base away; this may be a read error. The chain joins TRBV5-6 to TRBJ2-2; possible D gene TRBD1, 5 bases. The germline gives CDR1 SGHDT, CDR2 YYEEEE. Trimming shortened V by 7 bases and J by 6 bases, and 13 bases separated the two germline ends. The CDR3 length is 13 residues. The CDR3 loop is CASQRAGSGELFF. In DNA form, the CDR3 reads TGTGCCAGCCAGAGAGCAGGGTCCGGGGAGCTGTTTTTT. Full variable domain (outside the CDR3, taken from reference TRBV5-6 and TRBJ2-2): DAGVTQSPTHLIKTRGQQVTLRCSPKSGHDTVSWYQQALGQGPQFIFQYYEEEERQRGNFPDRFSGHQFPNYSSELNVNALLLGDSALYLCASQRAGSGELFFGEGSRLTVL.

This clonotype was seen a few times. J is TRBJ2-5 and V is TRBV24-1, with TRBD2 matching 10 bases. Germline CDR1 is KGHDR and CDR2 is SFDVKD. The CDR3 totals 15 residues. V trimming: 3 bases; J trimming: 5 bases; junction bases outside the gene matches: 5. The CDR3 sequence: CATSDASGGLETQYF. The CDR3 DNA follows: TGTGCCACCAGTGATGCTAGCGGGGGTTTGGAGACCCAGTACTTC.

This clonotype has at least ten counts. The chain couples TRBV12-3 or TRBV12-4 to TRBJ2-5; D perhaps matches TRBD2 (5 bases). Between the trimmed V and J ends, which lost 6 bases and 1 base, there was a span of 12 bases. The CDR3 runs to 14 residues. In nucleotides, the CDR3 is TGTGCCAGCAGCCCGGGATGGCCCCAAGAGACCCAGTACTTC. Protein product: CASSPGWPQETQYF.

The chain is built from TRBV6-1 and TRBJ2-7; D possibly corresponds to TRBD1 (6 bases). The CDR3 length is 16 residues. Trimming cost V 0 bases and J 2 bases, with 14 bases left between them. Germline CDR1 reads MNHNS; CDR2 reads SASEGT. The CDR3 DNA reads as TGTGCCAGCAGTGAAGCGTGGACAGAGAACCCCTACGAGCAGTACTTC. Its protein product is CASSEAWTENPYEQYF.

This clonotype was seen a few times. This chain uses TRBV7-9 with TRBJ2-7, with 12 nucleotides matching TRBD1. Germline-derived CDR1 and CDR2 are SEHNR and FQNEAQ (reference sequence). V lost 11 bases to trimming and J lost 5 bases; unmatched junction nucleotides: 10. This CDR3 contains 14 residues. DNA for the CDR3: TGTGCCCCCTCCTCAGGGACAGGGGGCGACGAGCAGTACTTC. Translated: CAPSSGTGGDEQYF.

CDR3 DNA: TGTGCCAGCAGCTTAACGGCAGGGGATAGTTCTGGAAACACCATATATTTT. Translation: CASSLTAGDSSGNTIYF. The rearrangement joins TRBV7-8 to TRBJ1-3; the D gene is possibly TRBD1 (6 bases). V lost 2 bases and J 1 base, leaving 15 bases between the germline ends. The V gene's germline CDR1 is SGHVS and CDR2 FQNEAQ. The CDR3 contains 17 residues.

This clonotype has a count of ten or more. The V and J genes are TRBV20-1 and TRBJ1-2; 11 bases align to TRBD1. Germline assignment: CDR1 DFQATT and CDR2 SNEGSKA (reference sequence). The V segment lost 0 bases and the J segment 2 bases; nucleotides outside the gene matches: 5. There are 16 residues in the CDR3. CDR3 nucleotide sequence: TGCAGTGCTAGAGATTGGGGGACAGGGGGGAACTATGGCTACACCTTC. Translated: CSARDWGTGGNYGYTF.